This entry features one T cell receptor beta chain sequence. The antigen remains undetermined. This entry comes from a study of cytomegalovirus exposure and HLA in healthy donors. Whole-study context: From about 180 million T cells, an earlier analysis saw approximately 120 million unique TCR beta sequences.

Regarding the study as a whole: Earlier analysis looked at TCR beta V segments, and most were productive about 87% or about 30% of the time.

The PCR contained 60 Vbeta and 13 Jbeta primers. Method: immunoSEQ multiplex PCR; TCRdb's copy keeps in-frame clones and lacks some. The repertoire consists of some 110,000 clones, with 80% to 85% occurring once and the leading ten covering 2.1%. V shed 5 bases and J shed 1 base, with 14 bases lying between them. Per the germline V gene, CDR1 is SNHLY and CDR2 is FYNNEI. There are 15 residues in the CDR3. This sequence originates from a man aged 25-40 years in good health and CMV-seronegative. What was sequenced was PBMCs. The V gene is TRBV2, the J gene TRBJ2-5; D ambiguous. This chain's CDR3 is CASSIQRQLQETQYF. CDR3 nucleotide sequence: TGTGCCAGCAGTATTCAAAGACAACTCCAAGAGACCCAGTACTTC.